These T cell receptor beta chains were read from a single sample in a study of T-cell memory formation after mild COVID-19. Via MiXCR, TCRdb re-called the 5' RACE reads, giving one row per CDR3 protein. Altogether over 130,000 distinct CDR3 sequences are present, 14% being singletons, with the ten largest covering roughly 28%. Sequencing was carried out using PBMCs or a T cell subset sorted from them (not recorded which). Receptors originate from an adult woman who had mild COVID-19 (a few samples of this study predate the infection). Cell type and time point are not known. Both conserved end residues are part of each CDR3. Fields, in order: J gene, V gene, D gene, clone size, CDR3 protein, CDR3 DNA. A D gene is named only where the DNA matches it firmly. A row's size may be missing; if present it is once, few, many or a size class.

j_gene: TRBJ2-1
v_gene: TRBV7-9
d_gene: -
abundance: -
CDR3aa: CASSPPRDLSSYNEQFF
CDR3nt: TGTGCCAGCAGCCCTCCCAGGGATTTGAGCTCCTACAATGAGCAGTTCTTC

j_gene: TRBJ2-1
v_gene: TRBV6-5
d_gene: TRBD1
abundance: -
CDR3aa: CASSDGQGADEQFF
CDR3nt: TGTGCCAGCAGTGACGGACAGGGGGCCGATGAGCAGTTCTTC

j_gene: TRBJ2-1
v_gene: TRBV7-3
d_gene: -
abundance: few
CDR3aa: CASSAPPANEQFF
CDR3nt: TGTGCCAGCAGTGCCCCCCCGGCCAATGAGCAGTTCTTC

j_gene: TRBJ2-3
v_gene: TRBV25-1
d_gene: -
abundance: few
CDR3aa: CASSDHRGPSTDTQYF
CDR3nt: TGTGCCAGCAGTGACCATCGGGGCCCTAGCACAGATACGCAGTATTTT

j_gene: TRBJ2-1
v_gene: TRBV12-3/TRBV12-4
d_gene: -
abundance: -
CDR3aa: CASKKKWDEQFF
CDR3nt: TGTGCCAGCAAAAAAAAGTGGGATGAGCAGTTCTTC

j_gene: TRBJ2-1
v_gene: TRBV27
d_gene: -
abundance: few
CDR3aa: CASSLGPPGHNEQFF
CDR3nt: TGTGCCAGCAGTTTAGGACCACCCGGCCACAATGAGCAGTTCTTC

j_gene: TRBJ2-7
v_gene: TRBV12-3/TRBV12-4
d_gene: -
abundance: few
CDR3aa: CASGANYEQYF
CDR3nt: TGTGCCAGCGGGGCTAACTACGAGCAGTACTTC

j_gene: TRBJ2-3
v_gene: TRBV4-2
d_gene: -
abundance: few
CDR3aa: CASSQEVLVASPFTQYF
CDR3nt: TGTGCCAGCAGCCAAGAGGTGTTAGTGGCTTCTCCATTTACGCAGTATTTT

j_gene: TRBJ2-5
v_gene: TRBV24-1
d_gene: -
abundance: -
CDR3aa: CATSDLKVAGSQGTQYF
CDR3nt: TGTGCCACCAGTGATTTGAAGGTAGCTGGAAGCCAAGGGACCCAGTACTTC

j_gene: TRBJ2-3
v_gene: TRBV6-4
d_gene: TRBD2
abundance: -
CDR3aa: CASSDGGLPMDTQYF
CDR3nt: TGTGCCAGCAGTGACGGGGGACTACCTATGGATACGCAGTATTTT

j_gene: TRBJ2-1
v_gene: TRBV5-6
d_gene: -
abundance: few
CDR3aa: CASSSVLLVDEQFF
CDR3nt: TGTGCCAGCAGCTCAGTTTTGTTGGTGGATGAGCAGTTCTTC

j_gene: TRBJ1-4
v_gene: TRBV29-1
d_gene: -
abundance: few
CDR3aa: CSVEEGPGSPGKLFF
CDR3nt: TGCAGCGTTGAAGAGGGGCCAGGGTCTCCGGGAAAACTGTTTTTT

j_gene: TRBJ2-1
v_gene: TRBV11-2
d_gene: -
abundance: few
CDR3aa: CASSLEDWNEQFF
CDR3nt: TGTGCCAGCAGCTTAGAAGACTGGAATGAGCAGTTCTTC

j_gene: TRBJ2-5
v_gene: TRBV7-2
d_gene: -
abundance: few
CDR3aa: CASSLVDFQETQYF
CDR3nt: TGTGCCAGCAGCTTAGTTGACTTCCAAGAGACCCAGTACTTC

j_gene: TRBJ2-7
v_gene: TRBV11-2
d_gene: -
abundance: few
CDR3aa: CASSLGPGETYEQYF
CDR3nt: TGTGCCAGCAGCTTAGGCCCGGGAGAGACCTACGAGCAGTACTTC

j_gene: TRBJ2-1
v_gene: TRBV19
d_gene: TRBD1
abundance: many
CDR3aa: CASSRDRYNEQFF
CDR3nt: TGTGCCAGTAGTAGGGACAGGTACAATGAGCAGTTCTTC

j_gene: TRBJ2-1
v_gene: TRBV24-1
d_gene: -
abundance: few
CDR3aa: CATSDLDLGKQFF
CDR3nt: TGTGCCACCAGTGACCTGGACCTTGGGAAGCAGTTCTTC

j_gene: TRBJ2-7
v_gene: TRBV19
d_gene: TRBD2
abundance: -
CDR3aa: CASSSGTSTYEQYF
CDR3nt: TGTGCCAGTAGTAGCGGGACTAGCACTTACGAGCAGTACTTC

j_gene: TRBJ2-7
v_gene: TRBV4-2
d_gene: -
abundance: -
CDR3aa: CASSQVESGSTRPVQYF
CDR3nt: TGTGCCAGCAGCCAAGTCGAGTCCGGGAGTACCCGACCCGTGCAGTACTTC

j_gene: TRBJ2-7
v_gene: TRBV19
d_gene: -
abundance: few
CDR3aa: CASGGNEQYF
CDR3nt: TGTGCCTCAGGGGGGAACGAGCAGTACTTC

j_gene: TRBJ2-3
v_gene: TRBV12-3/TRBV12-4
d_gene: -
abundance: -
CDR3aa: CASSSPDSHAQYF
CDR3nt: TGTGCCAGCAGTTCTCCGGACAGCCATGCGCAGTATTTT

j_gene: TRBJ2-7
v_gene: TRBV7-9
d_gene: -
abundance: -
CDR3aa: CASSRGGLDYEQYF
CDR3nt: TGTGCCAGCAGCAGAGGAGGACTCGACTACGAGCAGTACTTC

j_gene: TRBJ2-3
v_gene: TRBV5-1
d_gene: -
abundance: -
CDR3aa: CASMRLGSGTDTQYF
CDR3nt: TGCGCCAGCATGCGACTCGGGAGTGGCACAGATACGCAGTATTTT

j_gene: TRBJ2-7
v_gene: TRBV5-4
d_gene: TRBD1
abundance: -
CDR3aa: CASSRIGTGVTYGQYF
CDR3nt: TGTGCCAGCAGCCGGATCGGGACAGGAGTGACCTACGGGCAGTACTTC

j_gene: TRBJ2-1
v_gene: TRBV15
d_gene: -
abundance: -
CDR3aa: CATSRRQGWDEQFF
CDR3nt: TGTGCCACCAGCCGCCGGCAGGGTTGGGATGAGCAGTTCTTC

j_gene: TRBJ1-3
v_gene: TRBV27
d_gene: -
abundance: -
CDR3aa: CASARTTSGNTIYF
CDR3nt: TGTGCCAGCGCACGGACTACCTCTGGAAACACCATATATTTT

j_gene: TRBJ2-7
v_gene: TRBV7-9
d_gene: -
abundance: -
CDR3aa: CASSDLDSSYEQYF
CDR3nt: TGTGCCAGCAGCGACCTGGACAGCTCCTACGAGCAGTACTTC

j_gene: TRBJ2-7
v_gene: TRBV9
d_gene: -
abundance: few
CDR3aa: CASGPGRGPTFYEQYF
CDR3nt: TGTGCCAGTGGCCCGGGACGGGGCCCTACGTTTTACGAGCAGTACTTC

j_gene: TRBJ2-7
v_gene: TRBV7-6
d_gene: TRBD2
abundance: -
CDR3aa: CASSLERDPTYEQYF
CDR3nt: TGTGCCAGCAGCTTAGAGCGGGATCCGACCTACGAGCAGTACTTC

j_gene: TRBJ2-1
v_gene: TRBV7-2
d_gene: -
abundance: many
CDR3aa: CASSLDGTLGVSYNEQFF
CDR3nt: TGTGCCAGCAGCTTAGACGGGACGCTAGGGGTCTCCTACAATGAGCAGTTCTTC

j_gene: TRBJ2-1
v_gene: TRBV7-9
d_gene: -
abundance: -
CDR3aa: CASSLYSEQFF
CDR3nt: TGTGCCAGCAGCTTATACAGTGAGCAGTTCTTC

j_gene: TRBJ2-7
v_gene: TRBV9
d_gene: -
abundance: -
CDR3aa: CASSPGLPWEQYF
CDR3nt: TGTGCCAGCAGCCCCGGACTACCGTGGGAGCAGTACTTC

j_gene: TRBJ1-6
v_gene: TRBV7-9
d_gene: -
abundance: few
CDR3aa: CASSPGGSPLHF
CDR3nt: TGTGCCAGCAGCCCCGGGGGTTCACCCCTCCACTTT

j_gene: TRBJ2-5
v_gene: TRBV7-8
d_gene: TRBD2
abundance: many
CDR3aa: CASSLIPGELAGEETQYF
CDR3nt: TGTGCCAGCAGCTTAATACCCGGGGAGCTAGCGGGAGAAGAGACCCAGTACTTC

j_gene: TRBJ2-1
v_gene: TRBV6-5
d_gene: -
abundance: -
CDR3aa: CASSYDDTSNEQFF
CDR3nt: TGTGCCAGCAGTTACGACGACACCTCAAATGAGCAGTTCTTC

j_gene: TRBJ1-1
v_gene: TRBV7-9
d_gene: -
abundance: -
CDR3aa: CASSLAFSLNTEAFF
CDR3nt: TGTGCCAGCAGCTTAGCGTTTAGTCTCAACACTGAAGCTTTCTTT

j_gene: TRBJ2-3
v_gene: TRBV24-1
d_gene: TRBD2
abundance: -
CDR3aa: CATSDFPGGNSDTQYF
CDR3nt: TGTGCCACCAGTGATTTTCCGGGGGGGAATTCAGATACGCAGTATTTT

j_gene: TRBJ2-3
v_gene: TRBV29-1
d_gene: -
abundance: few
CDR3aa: CSAGRGDTQYF
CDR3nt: TGCAGCGCAGGGAGGGGGGATACGCAGTATTTT

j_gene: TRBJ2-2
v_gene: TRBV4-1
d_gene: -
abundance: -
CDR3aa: CASSQDPGAGELFF
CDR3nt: TGCGCCAGCAGCCAAGATCCCGGCGCCGGGGAGCTGTTTTTT

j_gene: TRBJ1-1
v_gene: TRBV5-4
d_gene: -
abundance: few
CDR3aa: CASSLVQALSTEAFF
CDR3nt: TGTGCCAGCAGCTTGGTACAGGCGCTGAGCACTGAAGCTTTCTTT

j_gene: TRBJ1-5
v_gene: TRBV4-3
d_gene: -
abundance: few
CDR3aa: CASSQDRDNNQPQHF
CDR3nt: TGCGCCAGCAGCCAAGACAGGGACAACAATCAGCCCCAGCATTTT

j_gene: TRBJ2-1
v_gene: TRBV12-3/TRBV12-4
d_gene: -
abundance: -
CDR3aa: CATISGNEQFF
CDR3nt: TGTGCCACGATCAGCGGGAATGAGCAGTTCTTC

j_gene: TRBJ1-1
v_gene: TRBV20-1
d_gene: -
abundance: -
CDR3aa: CSARGSFHLGAEAFF
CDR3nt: TGCAGTGCTAGGGGGTCGTTTCACCTAGGCGCTGAAGCTTTCTTT

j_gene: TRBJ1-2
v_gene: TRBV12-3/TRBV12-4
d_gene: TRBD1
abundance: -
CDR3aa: CASSFGTGGNYGYTF
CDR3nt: TGTGCCAGCAGTTTCGGGACAGGGGGCAACTATGGCTACACCTTC

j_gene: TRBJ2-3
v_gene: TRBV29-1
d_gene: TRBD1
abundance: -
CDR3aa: CSVDTQQGTTDTQYF
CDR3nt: TGCAGCGTCGATACTCAACAGGGGACCACAGATACGCAGTATTTT